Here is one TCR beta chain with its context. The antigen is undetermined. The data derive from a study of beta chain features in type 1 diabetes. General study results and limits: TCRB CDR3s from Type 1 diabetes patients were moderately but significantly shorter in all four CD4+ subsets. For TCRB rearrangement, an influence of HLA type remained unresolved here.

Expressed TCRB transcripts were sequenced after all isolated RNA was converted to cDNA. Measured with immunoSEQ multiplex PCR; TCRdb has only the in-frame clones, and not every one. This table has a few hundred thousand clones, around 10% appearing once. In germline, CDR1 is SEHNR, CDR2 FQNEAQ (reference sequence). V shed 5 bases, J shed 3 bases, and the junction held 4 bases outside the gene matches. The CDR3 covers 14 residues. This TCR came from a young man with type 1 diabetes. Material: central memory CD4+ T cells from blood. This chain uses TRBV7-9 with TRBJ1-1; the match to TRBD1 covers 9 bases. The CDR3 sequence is CASSRTGAYTEAFF. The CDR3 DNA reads TGTGCCAGCAGCAGGACAGGGGCCTACACTGAAGCTTTCTTT.